What follows are 32 T cell receptor beta chains derived from one specimen sequenced in a study of shared clonotypes between healthy human individuals. The repertoire was sequenced with immunoSEQ multiplex PCR; TCRdb's copy has only in-frame clones and lacks some. The profile shows some 2,000,000 clones, about 95% of them singletons. In the naive CD8 group, cells lacked CD45RO and were positively selected for CCR7, so terminally differentiated effector memory CD45RA+ cells were left out. Sequencing was carried out using naive CD8+ T cells sorted from blood. All receptors derive from a man younger than 30 in good health.

The genes are TRBV5-4 and TRBJ1-1; 9 nucleotides align to TRBD1. The germline gives CDR1 SGHNT, CDR2 YYREEE (reference sequence). The CDR3 sequence is 14 residues long. V was clipped by 6 bases and J by 3 bases; unmatched bases: 6. The CDR3: CASTTGQGYTEAFF. The CDR3 DNA sequence: TGTGCCAGCACCACGGGACAGGGATACACTGAAGCTTTCTTT.

This chain joins TRBV4-1 and TRBJ2-7, with D possibly TRBD2 on 5 matching bases. The length of the CDR3 is 15 residues. Per the germline V gene, CDR1 is MGHRA and CDR2 is YSYEKL. V gave up 1 base and J gave up 3 bases, with 13 bases separating them. CDR3 sequence (DNA): TGCGCCAGCAGCCAAGGGATAAGCGGCCACTACGAGCAGTACTTC. Translation gives CASSQGISGHYEQYF.

The rearrangement uses TRBV7-9 and TRBJ1-3, with 7 bases that match TRBD1. The length of the CDR3 is 17 residues. Germline lookup yields CDR1 SEHNR and CDR2 FQNEAQ (reference sequence). The junction had 12 bases not matched to a gene; V was cut back by 4 bases and J by 3 bases. The CDR3 protein is CASSSDQTGLFGNTIYF. The CDR3 bases are TGTGCCAGCAGCTCCGACCAGACAGGGCTTTTTGGAAACACCATATATTTT.

As concerns this clone: Other DNA sequences within the sample encode an identical CDR3. The chain combines TRBV11-2 with TRBJ2-7; the D gene is possibly TRBD2 (6 bases). Trimming took off 3 bases at V and 0 bases at J, with 6 bases between the two ends. This CDR3 is 13 amino acids long. Germline V gene data show CDR1 as SGHAT and CDR2 as FQNNGV. DNA for the CDR3: TGTGCCAGCAGCTTGGGGGGCTCCTACGAGCAGTACTTC. Residues: CASSLGGSYEQYF.

The chain uses TRBV5-6 and TRBJ2-1; the D is unclear. The V and J ends lost 4 bases and 4 bases respectively, with 12 bases between them. The CDR3 is 14 residues long. Per the germline V gene, CDR1 is SGHDT and CDR2 is YYEEEE. This chain's CDR3 is CASSPQSQYNEQFF. Written as DNA, the CDR3 is TGTGCCAGCAGCCCCCAGAGCCAATACAATGAGCAGTTCTTC.

J is TRBJ1-1 and V is TRBV9; D is unresolved. The CDR3 length is 14 residues. The germline CDR1 and CDR2 sequences are SGDLS and YYNGEE. V was clipped by 4 bases and J by 5 bases, with 15 bases between them. The CDR3 reads CASSIGPGETEAFF. As DNA, the CDR3 is TGTGCCAGCAGCATCGGACCCGGTGAGACTGAAGCTTTCTTT.

V and J are TRBV5-6 and TRBJ1-6; 9 bases map to TRBD1. Looked up from germline, CDR1 is SGHDT and CDR2 is YYEEEE. V trimming: 4 bases; J trimming: 8 bases; junction bases outside the gene matches: 7. This CDR3 spans 15 amino acids. Here the CDR3 reads CASSQEQGADSPLHF. For the CDR3, the DNA is TGTGCCAGCAGCCAAGAACAGGGGGCGGATTCACCCCTCCACTTT.

The gene calls are TRBV14 and TRBJ1-1; D not certain. The CDR3 has 16 amino acids. Germline V gene sequence: CDR1 SGHDN, CDR2 FVKESK. V was clipped by 0 bases and J by 6 bases, with 17 bases between them. CDR3 DNA sequence: TGTGCCAGCAGCCAAGAAGGTATAGGAACTGCCTCTGAAGCTTTCTTT. Its translation: CASSQEGIGTASEAFF.

The J gene is TRBJ2-7, the V gene TRBV4-3; D gene uncertain. Deletions cut 0 bases from V and 4 bases from J, with 16 bases between. This CDR3 has 16 residues. Germline CDR1 LGHNA, CDR2 YSLEER. CDR3 sequence reads: CASSQEWVDAAYEQYF. In nucleotides, the CDR3 is TGCGCCAGCAGCCAAGAGTGGGTAGACGCGGCTTACGAGCAGTACTTC.

This chain joins TRBV27 and TRBJ1-1; TRBD1 agrees at 9 bases. V lost 5 bases and J lost 3; bases outside the gene matches: 10. Germline-derived CDR1 and CDR2 are MNHEY and SMNVEV (reference sequence). The CDR3 is 16 amino acids. Here the CDR3 DNA reads TGTGCCAGCAGTCACCGATGGGGACAGGGCGACACTGAAGCTTTCTTT. Its translation is CASSHRWGQGDTEAFF.

CDR3 DNA sequence: TGTGCCAGCAGTGAAGACGATCCCAGGGCGATCCAAGAGACCCAGTACTTC. Encoded protein: CASSEDDPRAIQETQYF. J is TRBJ2-5 and V is TRBV6-1, with D perhaps TRBD1 (5 bases). This CDR3 has 17 residues. The germline V and J ends were trimmed by 1 base and 1 base, with 16 bases remaining between them. CDR1 MNHNS and CDR2 SASEGT come from the germline V gene.

The chain employs TRBV5-4 and TRBJ2-5; the match to TRBD2 covers 7 bases. Germline V gene data show CDR1 as SGHNT and CDR2 as YYREEE (reference sequence). The V gene end was trimmed by 0 bases and the J gene end by 5 bases; junction bases not matched to a gene: 4. The CDR3 length is 14 residues. The CDR3 DNA follows: TGTGCCAGCAGCTTGGGTTCCGGGGGGGAGACCCAGTACTTC. Protein sequence: CASSLGSGGETQYF. The whole variable domain, filled in from reference TRBV5-4 and TRBJ2-5, reads ETGVTQSPTHLIKTRGQQVTLRCSSQSGHNTVSWYQQALGQGPQFIFQYYREEENGRGNFPPRFSGLQFPNYSSELNVNALELDDSALYLCASSLGSGGETQYFGPGTRLLVL.

This clone appeared once. The sample has other DNA sequences that encode this CDR3 too. J is TRBJ2-5 and V is TRBV2, with 11 bases lining up with TRBD2. Germline CDR1 is SNHLY and CDR2 is FYNNEI. J gave up 4 bases and V 3 bases, and 4 bases lay outside the gene matches. The CDR3 consists of 15 residues. The CDR3: CASSEGLAEGETQYF. The CDR3 bases are TGTGCCAGCAGTGAGGGACTAGCGGAGGGAGAGACCCAGTACTTC.

The rearrangement links TRBV19 to TRBJ2-2, with D unclear. Germline loops: CDR1 LNHDA, CDR2 SQIVND (reference sequence). This CDR3 has 14 amino acids. Trimming removed 3 bases from V and 7 bases from J, with 12 bases in between. The CDR3 protein is CASSILGSDGELFF. The CDR3 bases are TGTGCCAGTAGTATCCTGGGTAGTGACGGGGAGCTGTTTTTT. Drawing the rest from reference TRBV19 and TRBJ2-2, the complete variable domain is DGGITQSPKYLFRKEGQNVTLSCEQNLNHDAMYWYRQDPGQGLRLIYYSQIVNDFQKGDIAEGYSVSREKKESFPLTVTSAQKNPTAFYLCASSILGSDGELFFGEGSRLTVL.

Notes on this clone: The sample has other DNA sequences that encode this CDR3 too. V gene TRBV20-1 combines with J gene TRBJ2-5; D may match TRBD1 or TRBD2 (5 bases each). Deletions cut 5 bases from V and 4 bases from J, with 8 bases between. This CDR3 has 11 residues. The germline V gene encodes CDR1 DFQATT and CDR2 SNEGSKA (reference sequence). The CDR3 spells CSARGGETQYF. In DNA form, the CDR3 reads TGCAGTGCTCGGGGCGGAGAGACCCAGTACTTC.

The chain employs TRBV6-1 and TRBJ2-7, with 7 bases fitting TRBD1. The CDR3 has 14 amino acids. Germline V gene sequence: CDR1 MNHNS, CDR2 SASEGT. With V trimmed by 5 bases and J by 3 bases, 7 bases remained unmatched. The CDR3 DNA sequence: TGTGCCAGCAGTACCCGGGACAGATTCTACGAGCAGTACTTC. It specifies CASSTRDRFYEQYF.

V usage is TRBV7-9 and J usage is TRBJ2-4; TRBD1 matches at 7 bases. Looked up from germline, CDR1 is SEHNR and CDR2 is FQNEAQ (reference sequence). This CDR3 has 17 amino acids. Unmatched junction bases numbered 9, after V lost 4 bases and J lost 0 bases. The CDR3 DNA is TGTGCCAGCAGCTGGACACAGGGGATCTTAGCCAAAAACATTCAGTACTTC. Protein product: CASSWTQGILAKNIQYF. Drawing the rest from reference TRBV7-9 and TRBJ2-4, the complete variable domain is DTGVSQNPRHKITKRGQNVTFRCDPISEHNRLYWYRQTLGQGPEFLTYFQNEAQLEKSRLLSDRFSAERPKGSFSTLEIQRTEQGDSAMYLCASSWTQGILAKNIQYFGAGTRLSVL.

J is TRBJ2-3 and V is TRBV4-1; the match to TRBD2 covers 9 bases. Germline V gene lookup returns CDR1 MGHRA and CDR2 YSYEKL. This CDR3 has 17 residues. After removal of 1 base from V and 7 bases from J, the junction contained 12 bases not matched to a gene. The CDR3 region has the DNA TGCGCCAGCAGCCAAGGACTCCCTAGCGGGATTTTACATACGCAGTATTTT. This sequence encodes CASSQGLPSGILHTQYF.

This chain links TRBV4-1 with TRBJ1-1; D is possibly TRBD1 (5 bases). The CDR3 extends over 16 amino acids. The germline CDR1 and CDR2 sequences are MGHRA and YSYEKL. Between the trimmed V and J ends, which lost 4 bases and 4 bases, there was a span of 19 bases. CDR3 loop: CASSPGAGASLTEAFF. CDR3 DNA sequence: TGCGCCAGCAGCCCCGGCGCTGGGGCGAGCCTCACTGAAGCTTTCTTT.

This chain uses TRBV5-1 with TRBJ1-2; TRBD1 matches 8 bases. Germline CDR1 is SGHRS and CDR2 is YFSETQ. The CDR3 covers 17 residues. The V gene end was trimmed by 4 bases and the J gene end by 5 bases; junction bases not matched to a gene: 16. The CDR3 protein is CASSPGGAVNEAYGYTF. CDR3 coding DNA: TGCGCCAGCAGCCCAGGGGGCGCGGTCAACGAGGCATATGGCTACACCTTC.

With respect to this clone: Other DNA sequences in the sample encode the same CDR3. The chain combines TRBV27 with TRBJ2-7; 10 bases match TRBD1. V trimming: 5 bases; J trimming: 7 bases; junction bases outside the gene matches: 5. Germline V CDR1 and CDR2: MNHEY, SMNVEV (reference sequence). The CDR3 covers 13 residues. For the CDR3, the DNA is TGTGCCAGCAGTCTGACAGGGGGCGGGGAGCAGTACTTC. Translating it yields CASSLTGGGEQYF.

This chain uses TRBV6-1 with TRBJ1-5, with 9 bases fitting TRBD1. Germline CDR1 reads MNHNS; CDR2 reads SASEGT. V lost 4 bases, J lost 5 bases, and 3 bases stayed unmatched. This CDR3 comprises 14 residues. The DNA of the CDR3 is TGTGCCAGCAGTGGACGGACAGGGGATCAGCCCCAGCATTTT. Its protein is CASSGRTGDQPQHF.

The sample holds one count of this clone. The CDR3 region has the DNA TGCGCCAGCAGCCAAGTGGGGGGGCTGGTCACAGATACGCAGTATTTT. It specifies CASSQVGGLVTDTQYF. The rearrangement links TRBV4-1 to TRBJ2-3; tentatively, D is TRBD2 (7 bases). The CDR3 contains 16 residues. Trimming left V 1 base short and J 2 bases short, with 13 bases between. Germline assignment: CDR1 MGHRA and CDR2 YSYEKL.

The chain joins TRBV5-4 to TRBJ2-7; TRBD2 matches at 13 bases. The CDR3 totals 15 residues. CDR1 SGHNT and CDR2 YYREEE come from the germline V gene (reference sequence). With 4 bases clipped from V and 2 bases from J, the junction kept 3 bases outside the gene matches. The CDR3 DNA follows: TGTGCCAGCAGCGTGGGACTAGCGGGGACCTACGAGCAGTACTTC. This sequence encodes CASSVGLAGTYEQYF.

J is TRBJ2-3 and V is TRBV10-3; D is perhaps TRBD1 (5 bases). The CDR3 extends over 17 amino acids. The V gene lost 0 bases and the J gene lost 5 bases, with 18 bases spanning the gap. Germline V lookup: CDR1 ENHRY, CDR2 SYGVKD. The CDR3 sequence is CAISESTVRQGEDTQYF. The CDR3 DNA reads TGTGCCATCAGTGAGTCGACTGTCAGACAAGGGGAAGATACGCAGTATTTT.

The chain carries TRBV4-1 and TRBJ2-3; 7 bases are a match to TRBD2. J lost 5 bases, V lost 3 bases, and 2 bases had no gene match. CDR1 and CDR2 from the germline V gene are MGHRA and YSYEKL. This CDR3 contains 13 residues. CDR3 amino acids: CASSQLAVDTQYF. In DNA, the CDR3 is TGCGCCAGCAGCCAGCTAGCGGTAGATACGCAGTATTTT.

The gene calls are TRBV4-1 and TRBJ2-1; the D is unclear. V was shortened by 1 base and J by 4 bases, with 14 bases between the two germline ends. The CDR3 totals 16 residues. The V gene's germline CDR1 is MGHRA and CDR2 YSYEKL. CDR3 bases: TGCGCCAGCAGCCAAGTTGCTCAGCTGGGATACAATGAGCAGTTCTTC. It encodes CASSQVAQLGYNEQFF.

This chain uses TRBV9 with TRBJ1-1; D gene uncertain. This CDR3 comprises 16 residues. CDR1 is SGDLS, CDR2 YYNGEE, per germline. V was pared by 3 bases and J by 0 bases, with 15 bases between. CDR3 loop: CASSARNGELNTEAFF. CDR3 bases: TGTGCCAGCAGCGCCCGCAATGGTGAGCTGAACACTGAAGCTTTCTTT. Combining the CDR3 with reference TRBV9 and TRBJ1-1 gives the whole variable domain DSGVTQTPKHLITATGQRVTLRCSPRSGDLSVYWYQQSLDQGLQFLIQYYNGEERAKGNILERFSAQQFPDLHSELNLSSLELGDSALYFCASSARNGELNTEAFFGQGTRLTVV.

This clone was counted a single time. The V gene is TRBV7-9, the J gene TRBJ1-2; D not resolved. From germline, CDR1 is SEHNR and CDR2 FQNEAQ (reference sequence). The ends were cut back, 5 bases at V and 7 bases at J, with 14 bases in the middle. The CDR3 covers 13 residues. CDR3 loop: CASSTPFPFGYTF. Written as DNA, the CDR3 is TGTGCCAGCAGCACTCCGTTCCCTTTTGGCTACACCTTC.

This chain joins TRBV2 and TRBJ2-3; D perhaps matches TRBD2 (6 bases). The germline V and J ends were trimmed by 6 bases and 5 bases, with 15 bases remaining between them. The CDR3 is 14 residues long. The germline gives CDR1 SNHLY, CDR2 FYNNEI. CDR3 DNA sequence: TGTGCCAGCAGGAGACTAGTGACGCTAGATACGCAGTATTTT. Its protein is CASRRLVTLDTQYF.

The chain joins TRBV4-1 to TRBJ1-5; D uncertain. The CDR3 loop spans 14 amino acids. CDR1 is MGHRA, CDR2 YSYEKL, per germline. Between the trimmed V and J ends, which lost 1 base and 2 bases, there was a span of 6 bases. CDR3 amino acids: CASSQAVGNQPQHF. CDR3 nucleotides: TGCGCCAGCAGCCAAGCAGTGGGCAATCAGCCCCAGCATTTT.

This clone has a single count. The chain links TRBV19 to TRBJ2-7, with a weak D call TRBD1 (7 bases). With 9 bases removed from V and 6 bases from J, the gap between germline ends came to 18 bases. Germline CDR1 and CDR2: LNHDA and SQIVND (reference sequence). The CDR3 runs to 13 residues. DNA for the CDR3: TGTGCCAGCGCGGCAGGGGGGAATTCCGAGCAGTACTTC. As protein: CASAAGGNSEQYF.